The T cell receptor beta chain described here comes from a study of STAT3 mutations in large granular lymphocyte leukemia. Findings of the study overall: In T-cell large granular lymphocyte leukemia, about half of patients showed multiple immunodominant subclonotypes.

Sequencing used immunoSEQ multiplex PCR; TCRdb keeps in-frame clones, though not all of them. The data hold about 4,600 clones, with around 55% observed a single time. Comments on this clone: The antigen is undetermined.

Trimming took off 0 bases at V and 2 bases at J, with 10 bases between the two ends. CDR3 length: 15 amino acids. Germline V gene data show CDR1 as MNHEY and CDR2 as SMNVEV (reference sequence). The receptor was derived from a male patient aged 45-60 years with T-cell large granular lymphocyte leukemia. Some clones in this sample may be carry-over from other donors' samples. The source material was peripheral blood mononuclear cells. The chain uses TRBV27 and TRBJ1-1; possible D gene TRBD1, 5 bases. The CDR3 sequence: CASSLSLGGNTEAFF. CDR3 nucleotides: TGTGCCAGCAGTTTATCTCTCGGGGGAAACACTGAAGCTTTCTTT.